Below, 17 T cell receptor beta chains from the same sample are listed, as sequenced in a study of shared clonotypes between healthy human individuals. Profiling relied on immunoSEQ multiplex PCR, and the TCRdb table lists in-frame clones only, not all of them. The sample consists of fewer than 2.5 million clones, 93% of them appearing once. The material sequenced was naive CD4+ T cells from PBMCs. The subset denotes: CD45RA+ positively selected. The receptors here all came from a man younger than 35 in good health. Some clones in this sample may be carry-over from other donors' samples.

The chain is built from TRBV5-1 and TRBJ1-3; 7 nucleotides line up with TRBD1. The germline CDR1 and CDR2 sequences are SGHRS and YFSETQ. The V segment lost 0 bases and the J segment 1 base; nucleotides outside the gene matches: 4. This CDR3 region has 16 residues. CDR3 nucleotide sequence: TGCGCCAGCAGCTTGGTACAGGGGATTTCTGGAAACACCATATATTTT. Translation: CASSLVQGISGNTIYF. The entire variable domain, with the rest obtained from reference TRBV5-1 and TRBJ1-3, is as follows: KAGVTQTPRYLIKTRGQQVTLSCSPISGHRSVSWYQQTPGQGLQFLFEYFSETQRNKGNFPGRFSGRQFSNSRSEMNVSTLELGDSALYLCASSLVQGISGNTIYFGEGSWLTVV.

The genes are TRBV10-1 and TRBJ2-3; TRBD2 agrees at 8 bases. V was pared by 6 bases and J by 2 bases, with 4 bases of the junction left unmatched. CDR3 size: 14 residues. Germline CDR1 and CDR2: WNHNN and SYGVQD (reference sequence). The CDR3 DNA sequence: TGCGCCAGCAGGGAGACTAGCGCCACAGATACGCAGTATTTT. Amino acids: CASRETSATDTQYF.

The chain combines TRBV19 with TRBJ2-7, with no clear D. Germline V CDR1 and CDR2: LNHDA, SQIVND (reference sequence). V lost 6 bases and J 0 bases, leaving 9 bases between the germline ends. This CDR3 region has 13 residues. This chain's CDR3 is CASSRTISYEQYF. Written as DNA, the CDR3 is TGTGCCAGTAGCCGTACTATCTCCTACGAGCAGTACTTC.

This clone was seen more than once but under ten times. V gene TRBV15 combines with J gene TRBJ1-4; unclear D gene. The V end lost 3 bases, the J end lost 5 bases, and 13 bases lay between the germline ends. There are 15 residues in the CDR3. The germline V gene has CDR1 LNHNV and CDR2 YYDKDF (reference sequence). The CDR3 spells CATSSRYGENEKLFF. DNA of the CDR3: TGTGCCACCAGCAGTCGTTACGGGGAGAATGAAAAACTGTTTTTT. The variable domain in full, with the rest retrieved from reference TRBV15 and TRBJ1-4, is DAMVIQNPRYQVTQFGKPVTLSCSQTLNHNVMYWYQQKSSQAPKLLFHYYDKDFNNEADTPDNFQSRRPNTSFCFLDIRSPGLGDTAMYLCATSSRYGENEKLFFGSGTQLSVL.

The chain links TRBV11-2 to TRBJ2-7; D not certain. V lost 1 base to trimming and J lost 3 bases, with 16 bases between them. Germline assignment: CDR1 SGHAT and CDR2 FQNNGV. This CDR3 region has 16 residues. The CDR3 sequence: CASSLVAAPSSYEQYF. The CDR3 nucleotides are TGTGCCAGCAGCTTAGTAGCAGCCCCCTCCAGCTACGAGCAGTACTTC. Supplemented by reference TRBV11-2 and TRBJ2-7, the full variable domain reads EAGVAQSPRYKIIEKRQSVAFWCNPISGHATLYWYQQILGQGPKLLIQFQNNGVVDDSQLPKDRFSAERLKGVDSTLKIQPAKLEDSAVYLCASSLVAAPSSYEQYFGPGTRLTVT.

The chain combines TRBV27 with TRBJ2-1; 12 bases are a match to TRBD2. The trim removed 4 bases at V and 7 bases at J, leaving 5 bases unmatched. The CDR3 has 15 amino acids. Germline V gene sequence: CDR1 MNHEY, CDR2 SMNVEV (reference sequence). This CDR3 reads CASSSRLAGVNEQFF. In nucleotides, the CDR3 is TGTGCCAGCAGTTCGCGACTAGCGGGAGTGAATGAGCAGTTCTTC.

The chain uses TRBV7-2 and TRBJ2-3; D might be TRBD1 (5 bases). The CDR3 covers 17 residues. V lost 1 base to trimming and J lost 3 bases, with 17 bases between them. CDR1 SGHTA and CDR2 FQGNSA come from the germline V gene. The CDR3 sequence is CASSLVARQGRTDTQYF. The CDR3 nucleotides read TGTGCCAGCAGCTTAGTCGCTAGGCAGGGAAGGACAGATACGCAGTATTTT.

J is TRBJ2-1 and V is TRBV5-1, with unresolved D. With 0 bases removed from V and 5 bases from J, the gap between germline ends came to 6 bases. Germline loops: CDR1 SGHRS, CDR2 YFSETQ. This CDR3 region has 13 residues. The CDR3 coding sequence is TGCGCCAGCAGCTTGGTACGGCACAATGAGCAGTTCTTC. Its protein product is CASSLVRHNEQFF.

This chain links TRBV9 with TRBJ1-5; D call uncertain. Germline lookup yields CDR1 SGDLS and CDR2 YYNGEE. With 0 bases removed from V and 7 bases from J, the gap between germline ends came to 8 bases. The CDR3 consists of 13 residues. CDR3 protein: CASSVDVTQPQHF. CDR3 coding DNA: TGTGCCAGCAGCGTAGATGTTACCCAGCCCCAGCATTTT.

This chain links TRBV27 with TRBJ2-1; 8 nucleotides align to TRBD2. Germline V lookup: CDR1 MNHEY, CDR2 SMNVEV (reference sequence). V lost 6 bases to trimming and J lost 3 bases; unmatched junction nucleotides: 7. The CDR3 runs to 15 residues. The CDR3 reads CASSPRGTSYNEQFF. The CDR3 DNA is TGTGCCAGCAGCCCCCGCGGGACTAGCTACAATGAGCAGTTCTTC.

The chain has TRBV7-2 and TRBJ2-4; tentatively, D is TRBD1 (6 bases). The V and J ends lost 8 bases and 0 bases respectively, with 8 bases between them. This CDR3 spans 13 amino acids. Germline V lookup: CDR1 SGHTA, CDR2 FQGNSA. CDR3 sequence (DNA): TGTGCCAGCGGGGGACAAGCCAAAAACATTCAGTACTTC. Amino acid sequence: CASGGQAKNIQYF. Combining the CDR3 with reference TRBV7-2 and TRBJ2-4 gives the whole variable domain GAGVSQSPSNKVTEKGKDVELRCDPISGHTALYWYRQSLGQGLEFLIYFQGNSAPDKSGLPSDRFSAERTGGSVSTLTIQRTQQEDSAVYLCASGGQAKNIQYFGAGTRLSVL.

V usage is TRBV5-1 and J usage is TRBJ2-1, with D hard to call. Germline CDR1 is SGHRS and CDR2 is YFSETQ. V lost 3 bases and J lost 9, with 13 bases in between. The CDR3 runs to 13 residues. In nucleotides, the CDR3 is TGCGCCAGCAGCTCGATACCGAATGGTGAGCAGTTCTTC. Translated: CASSSIPNGEQFF.

The chain links TRBV11-3 to TRBJ2-1, with TRBD2 matching 13 bases. Trimming at V came to 5 bases and at J to 6 bases, leaving 4 bases not matched to a gene. There are 15 residues in the CDR3. Germline CDR1 SGHNT, CDR2 YENEEA. CDR3 protein: CASSLGTSGVNEQFF. The CDR3 nucleotides read TGTGCCAGCAGCCTGGGGACTAGCGGGGTCAATGAGCAGTTCTTC.

CDR3 in amino acids: CASSARGVNEKLFF. In nucleotides, the CDR3 is TGTGCCAGCAGCGCCAGGGGGGTTAATGAAAAACTGTTTTTT. The chain recombines TRBV11-2 with TRBJ1-4; 7 bases are a match to TRBD1. With V trimmed by 5 bases and J by 4 bases, 4 bases remained unmatched. Germline values: CDR1 SGHAT, CDR2 FQNNGV. The CDR3 runs 14 residues.

The chain is built from TRBV6-4 and TRBJ2-2, with 9 bases identical to TRBD2. Germline loops: CDR1 MRHNA, CDR2 SNTAGT. This CDR3 has 18 amino acids. V trimming: 5 bases; J trimming: 6 bases; junction bases outside the gene matches: 16. CDR3 region: CASSSPGRGGRVAGELFF. The DNA of the CDR3 is TGTGCCAGCAGTTCTCCGGGAAGAGGCGGGAGGGTGGCCGGGGAGCTGTTTTTT.

The genes are TRBV9 and TRBJ2-7; D possibly corresponds to TRBD1 (5 bases). CDR3 size: 12 residues. The V and J ends lost 4 bases and 3 bases respectively, with 8 bases between them. Germline V gene lookup returns CDR1 SGDLS and CDR2 YYNGEE. The CDR3 bases are TGTGCCAGCAGCCGACAGAACTACGAGCAGTACTTC. It specifies CASSRQNYEQYF.

As to this clone: This same CDR3 is encoded by further DNA sequences in the sample. This chain joins TRBV28 and TRBJ1-5, with D possibly matching TRBD1 (6 bases). The CDR3 has 13 residues. V was cut by 4 bases and J by 2 bases, with 6 bases left in between. Per germline, CDR1 MDHEN and CDR2 SYDVKM. CDR3 in amino acids: CASSSGGNQPQHF. CDR3 nucleotides: TGTGCCAGCAGTTCAGGGGGCAATCAGCCCCAGCATTTT.